This T cell receptor (beta chain) was documented in a study of blood T cell repertoires in COVID-19. Original processing notes: Estimated nucleated cell counts came from reference gene primer amplification. Profiling relied on immunoSEQ multiplex PCR, and the TCRdb table lists in-frame clones only, not all of them. The D gene and trimming were derived from the DNA, and the V and J assignments and clone size from that table. The table lists about 87,000 clones, roughly 76% of them singletons, with around a sixth in the top ten. This clonotype was obtained from a woman of 80 years or more with active or convalescent COVID-19. The material sequenced was peripheral blood.

The CDR3 protein is CASSHPGQGADTQYF. CDR3 DNA sequence: TGCGCCAGCAGCCACCCGGGACAGGGAGCCGATACGCAGTATTTT. This chain joins TRBV4-1 and TRBJ2-3, with 9 bases identical to TRBD1. Germline-derived CDR1 and CDR2 are MGHRA and YSYEKL. With V trimmed by 3 bases and J by 6 bases, 7 bases remained unmatched. The CDR3 runs 15 residues.